This TCR beta chain emerged from a study of CD8 T cells in ankylosing spondylitis. This clonotype occurred a few times. What it binds is not known. Study-wide points: As reported, disease-linked clones showed significant enrichment in matched ankylosing spondylitis synovial fluid.

The CDR3 covers 16 residues. V lost 4 bases, J lost 0 bases, and 13 bases lay in between. The germline gives CDR1 LGHDT, CDR2 YNNKEL (reference sequence). One entry per CDR3 protein results from TCRdb running MiXCR on the 5' RACE reads. The data hold about 350,000 distinct CDR3 sequences, with roughly 20% observed a single time. Material: blood, either unsorted or a sorted T cell fraction (not recorded which). The chain combines TRBV3-1 with TRBJ2-1; possibly TRBD2 for D (5 bases). This receptor was taken from a male donor with ankylosing spondylitis or in good health (not recorded which). CDR3 amino acids: CASSPPEGSSYNEQFF. CDR3 in DNA: TGTGCCAGCAGCCCCCCGGAAGGGAGCTCCTACAATGAGCAGTTCTTC.